One T cell receptor (beta chain) is described in this entry. Its target is unknown. The primer mix had 60 Vbeta and 13 Jbeta primers. TCRdb keeps only in-frame clones here, not all; method: immunoSEQ multiplex PCR. The sample yields 150,000 to 200,000 clones, around three quarters seen once. The record originates from a study of cytomegalovirus exposure and HLA in healthy donors. General study results and limits: According to the study, about 180 TCR beta chains were cytomegalovirus-associated. Previous analysis showed most TCR beta V segments were productive about 87% or about 30% of the time. As a later analysis revealed, most CMV-associated TCR beta chains appeared HLA-restricted. Later analysis indicated greater clonal expansion among HLA-associated TCR beta chains than among equally common other chains.

The germline V gene encodes CDR1 SGDLS and CDR2 YYNGEE. V lost 0 bases and J 4 bases, leaving 7 bases between the germline ends. This CDR3 contains 13 residues. The specimen was PBMCs. The chain joins TRBV9 to TRBJ2-5; D is undetermined. The TCR originated in a woman between 40 and 55 years old in good health and CMV-seronegative. CDR3 sequence reads: CASSVDPGETQYF. The CDR3 DNA is TGTGCCAGCAGCGTAGATCCAGGAGAGACCCAGTACTTC. Together with reference TRBV9 and TRBJ2-5, the CDR3 gives the full variable domain: DSGVTQTPKHLITATGQRVTLRCSPRSGDLSVYWYQQSLDQGLQFLIQYYNGEERAKGNILERFSAQQFPDLHSELNLSSLELGDSALYFCASSVDPGETQYFGPGTRLLVL.